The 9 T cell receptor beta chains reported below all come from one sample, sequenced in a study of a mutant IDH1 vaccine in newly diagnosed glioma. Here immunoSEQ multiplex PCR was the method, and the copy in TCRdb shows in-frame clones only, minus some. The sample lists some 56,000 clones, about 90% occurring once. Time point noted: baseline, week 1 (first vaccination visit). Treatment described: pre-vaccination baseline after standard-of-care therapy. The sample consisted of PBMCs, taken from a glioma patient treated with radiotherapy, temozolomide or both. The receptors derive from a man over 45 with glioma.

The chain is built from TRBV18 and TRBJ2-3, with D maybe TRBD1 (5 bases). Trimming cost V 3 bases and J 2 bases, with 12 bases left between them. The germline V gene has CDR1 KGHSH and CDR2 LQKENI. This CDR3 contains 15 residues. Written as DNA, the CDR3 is TGTGCCAGCTCACCGACGGCGACAGCCACAGATACGCAGTATTTT. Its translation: CASSPTATATDTQYF.

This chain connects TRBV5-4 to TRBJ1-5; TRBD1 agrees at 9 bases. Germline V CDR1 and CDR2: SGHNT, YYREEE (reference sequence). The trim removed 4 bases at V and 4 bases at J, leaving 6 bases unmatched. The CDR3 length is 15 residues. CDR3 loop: CASSLQGAGNQPQHF. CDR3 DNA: TGTGCCAGCAGCCTACAGGGGGCCGGGAATCAGCCCCAGCATTTT.

This CDR3 is CASSPDRGRNNEQFF. The CDR3 DNA sequence: TGTGCCAGCAGCCCGGACAGGGGGCGGAACAATGAGCAGTTCTTC. The chain has TRBV9 and TRBJ2-1, with TRBD1 matching over 11 bases. Germline loops: CDR1 SGDLS, CDR2 YYNGEE. Trimming took 4 bases from V and 5 from J; bases not matched to a gene: 5. There are 15 residues in the CDR3.

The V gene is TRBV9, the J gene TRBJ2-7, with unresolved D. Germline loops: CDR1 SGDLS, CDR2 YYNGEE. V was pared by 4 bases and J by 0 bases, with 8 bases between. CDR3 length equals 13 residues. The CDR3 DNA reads TGTGCCAGCAGCTCCCGGCCCTCCTACGAGCAGTACTTC. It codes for CASSSRPSYEQYF.

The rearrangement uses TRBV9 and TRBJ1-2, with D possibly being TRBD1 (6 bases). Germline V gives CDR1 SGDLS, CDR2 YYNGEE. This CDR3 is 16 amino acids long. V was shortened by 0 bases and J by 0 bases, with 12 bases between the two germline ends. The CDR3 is CASSVGETGPNYGYTF. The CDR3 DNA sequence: TGTGCCAGCAGCGTAGGAGAAACAGGGCCTAACTATGGCTACACCTTC.

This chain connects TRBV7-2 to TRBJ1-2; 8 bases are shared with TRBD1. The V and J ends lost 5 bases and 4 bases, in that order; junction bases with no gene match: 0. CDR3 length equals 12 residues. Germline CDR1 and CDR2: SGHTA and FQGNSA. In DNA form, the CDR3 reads TGTGCCAGCAGCGGACAGGGCTATGGCTACACCTTC. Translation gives CASSGQGYGYTF.

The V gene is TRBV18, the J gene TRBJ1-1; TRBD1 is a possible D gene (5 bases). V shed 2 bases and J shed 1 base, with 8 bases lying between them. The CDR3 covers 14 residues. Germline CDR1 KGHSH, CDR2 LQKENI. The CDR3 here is CASSPSTANTEAFF. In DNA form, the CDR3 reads TGTGCCAGCTCACCATCGACAGCGAACACTGAAGCTTTCTTT.

The CDR3 bases are TGCGCCAGCAGCTTGGATGGTAATGCACAAGAGACCCAGTACTTC. This translates into CASSLDGNAQETQYF. The V gene is TRBV5-1, the J gene TRBJ2-5, with D hard to call. Between the trimmed V and J ends, which lost 0 bases and 2 bases, there was a span of 11 bases. The CDR3 has 15 residues. CDR1 and CDR2 from the germline V gene are SGHRS and YFSETQ.

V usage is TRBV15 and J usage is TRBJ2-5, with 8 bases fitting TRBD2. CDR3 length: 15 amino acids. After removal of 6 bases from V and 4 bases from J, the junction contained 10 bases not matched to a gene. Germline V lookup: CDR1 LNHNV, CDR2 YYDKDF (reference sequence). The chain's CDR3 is CATRLAGGSLETQYF. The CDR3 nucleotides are TGTGCCACCAGGCTGGCGGGGGGCTCCCTAGAGACCCAGTACTTC.